The rows below give T cell receptor beta chains drawn from one sample of a study of response to subunit inactivated influenza vaccine. TCRdb reprocessed the RT-PCR reads via MiXCR and lists one record per CDR3 protein. The data hold about 500,000 distinct CDR3 sequences, with less than 7.5% observed a single time. Sequencing was performed on PBMCs from blood, taken around 25 months after vaccination. These receptors came from a man between 50 and 75 years old who received an inactivated influenza vaccine. CDR3s include the opening cysteine and the closing phenylalanine or tryptophan. The order of the fields is CDR3 protein, CDR3 DNA, D gene, V gene, J gene, clone size. A D gene is named only where the DNA matches it firmly. For some rows the clone size is stated as once, few or many, or as a class when expanded; others skip it.

CDR3: CASTTRQETQYF
DNA: TGTGCCAGCACGACGCGCCAAGAGACCCAGTACTTC
D: -
V: TRBV18
J: TRBJ2-5
size: -

CDR3: CASSSNFRDRGSPLHF
DNA: TGCGCCAGCAGCTCCAACTTCCGGGACAGGGGTTCACCCCTCCACTTT
D: TRBD1
V: TRBV5-1
J: TRBJ1-6
size: many

CDR3: CASSELRNSQYF
DNA: TGTGCCAGCAGTGAATTGAGGAATTCTCAGTACTTC
D: -
V: TRBV2
J: TRBJ2-5
size: few

CDR3: CASSHFWERGTFQGQFF
DNA: TGCGCCAGCAGCCATTTTTGGGAGCGGGGGACATTTCAGGGGCAGTTCTTC
D: TRBD2
V: TRBV4-1
J: TRBJ2-1
size: -

CDR3: CASSLFRGGELYEQYF
DNA: TGTGCCAGCAGTTTATTTAGGGGGGGGGAGCTCTACGAGCAGTACTTC
D: -
V: TRBV28
J: TRBJ2-7
size: -

CDR3: CSASMLQGRNEQFF
DNA: TGCAGTGCTAGTATGTTACAGGGGCGGAATGAGCAGTTCTTC
D: TRBD1
V: TRBV20-1
J: TRBJ2-1
size: -

CDR3: CSAPASRANYYEQYF
DNA: TGCAGTGCTCCTGCTTCGAGGGCAAATTACTACGAGCAGTACTTC
D: -
V: TRBV20-1
J: TRBJ2-7
size: many

CDR3: CASSPQGWGGGETQYF
DNA: TGTGCCAGCAGCCCACAGGGTTGGGGAGGAGGAGAGACCCAGTACTTC
D: -
V: TRBV7-2
J: TRBJ2-5
size: many

CDR3: CATSDPSRDYEQYF
DNA: TGTGCCACCAGTGACCCTTCCCGGGACTACGAGCAGTACTTC
D: -
V: TRBV24-1
J: TRBJ2-7
size: -

CDR3: CASSPRSGELFF
DNA: TGTGCCAGCAGCCCCAGATCCGGGGAGCTGTTTTTT
D: -
V: TRBV11-3
J: TRBJ2-2
size: many

CDR3: CSGAQGNTEAFF
DNA: TGCAGTGGCGCACAGGGGAACACTGAAGCTTTCTTT
D: -
V: TRBV20-1
J: TRBJ1-1
size: -

CDR3: CSVAGDYGYTF
DNA: TGCAGCGTTGCAGGGGACTATGGCTACACCTTC
D: -
V: TRBV29-1
J: TRBJ1-2
size: -

CDR3: CASTSGTTLPYEQYF
DNA: TGCGCCAGCACCTCCGGGACAACATTACCCTACGAGCAGTACTTC
D: -
V: TRBV5-1
J: TRBJ2-7
size: -

CDR3: CASSLASFSYNEQFF
DNA: TGTGCCAGCAGTTTAGCTAGCTTCTCCTACAATGAGCAGTTCTTC
D: -
V: TRBV12-3/TRBV12-4
J: TRBJ2-1
size: -

CDR3: CSAHPAGGELFF
DNA: TGCAGTGCCCACCCCGCAGGGGGGGAACTGTTTTTT
D: TRBD1
V: TRBV20-1
J: TRBJ1-4
size: few

CDR3: CASSDVGQGLSNQPQHF
DNA: TGTGCCAGCAGTGACGTGGGGCAGGGACTTAGCAATCAGCCCCAGCATTTT
D: -
V: TRBV2
J: TRBJ1-5
size: many

CDR3: CASSLRDRGFPNTEAFF
DNA: TGCGCCAGCAGCTTGAGGGACAGGGGCTTTCCTAACACTGAAGCTTTCTTT
D: TRBD1
V: TRBV5-1
J: TRBJ1-1
size: -

CDR3: CASTGASGRAYEQFF
DNA: TGTGCCAGCACTGGGGCCAGCGGGAGGGCTTATGAGCAGTTCTTC
D: TRBD2
V: TRBV6-1
J: TRBJ2-1
size: many

CDR3: CAIRRDLSSYNEQFF
DNA: TGTGCCATTCGACGGGACTTGAGCTCCTACAATGAGCAGTTCTTC
D: -
V: TRBV10-3
J: TRBJ2-1
size: many

CDR3: CSARGGLAGSPGNEQFF
DNA: TGCAGTGCTAGAGGGGGACTAGCGGGGTCCCCCGGCAATGAGCAGTTCTTC
D: TRBD2
V: TRBV20-1
J: TRBJ2-1
size: few

CDR3: CASSWGQINEQYF
DNA: TGTGCCAGCAGTTGGGGACAGATCAACGAGCAGTACTTC
D: TRBD1
V: TRBV28
J: TRBJ2-7
size: many

CDR3: CASSQDSSTGQYF
DNA: TGTGCCAGCAGCCAAGATAGTTCGACAGGGCAGTACTTC
D: -
V: TRBV4-2
J: TRBJ2-7
size: few

CDR3: CSVEGVTDTQYF
DNA: TGCAGCGTTGAAGGGGTCACAGATACGCAGTATTTT
D: -
V: TRBV29-1
J: TRBJ2-3
size: -

CDR3: CSASGFVGTGELFF
DNA: TGCAGTGCTAGTGGGTTTGTGGGCACCGGGGAGCTGTTTTTT
D: -
V: TRBV20-1
J: TRBJ2-2
size: -

CDR3: CASSWTVGNTIYF
DNA: TGTGCCAGCAGTTGGACAGTCGGAAACACCATATATTTT
D: -
V: TRBV28
J: TRBJ1-3
size: few

CDR3: CASSKEDEQYF
DNA: TGTGCCAGCAGCAAAGAGGACGAGCAGTACTTC
D: -
V: TRBV13
J: TRBJ2-7
size: -

CDR3: CASSQRRGPLSYNEQFF
DNA: TGTGCCAGCAGCCAAAGGAGGGGCCCTCTGTCCTACAATGAGCAGTTCTTC
D: -
V: TRBV4-2
J: TRBJ2-1
size: -

CDR3: CASSLRDRGLGQPQHF
DNA: TGTGCCAGCAGCTTAAGGGACAGGGGGCTAGGACAGCCCCAGCATTTT
D: TRBD1
V: TRBV7-2
J: TRBJ1-5
size: -

CDR3: CASRDGRGADTQYF
DNA: TGCGCCAGCCGAGACGGACGAGGCGCAGATACGCAGTATTTT
D: -
V: TRBV5-1
J: TRBJ2-3
size: many

CDR3: CASSLAGGADIQYF
DNA: TGTGCCAGCAGTTTGGCAGGGGGCGCCGACATTCAGTACTTC
D: TRBD1
V: TRBV12-3/TRBV12-4
J: TRBJ2-4
size: few

CDR3: CASSPGMWSYEQYF
DNA: TGTGCCAGCTCACCAGGGATGTGGTCCTACGAGCAGTACTTC
D: -
V: TRBV18
J: TRBJ2-7
size: few

CDR3: CASSLAPGHTDTQYF
DNA: TGCGCCAGCAGCTTGGCCCCAGGCCACACAGATACGCAGTATTTT
D: -
V: TRBV5-1
J: TRBJ2-3
size: few

CDR3: CSGGDRNTEAFF
DNA: TGCAGCGGAGGGGACAGAAACACTGAAGCTTTCTTT
D: TRBD1
V: TRBV29-1
J: TRBJ1-1
size: -

CDR3: CASSQGGPAYEQYF
DNA: TGTGCCAGCAGCCAGGGAGGGCCCGCCTACGAGCAGTACTTC
D: TRBD2
V: TRBV4-2
J: TRBJ2-7
size: few

CDR3: CASSPLAENTGELFF
DNA: TGCGCCAGCAGCCCTCTAGCGGAGAACACCGGGGAGCTGTTTTTT
D: TRBD2
V: TRBV5-1
J: TRBJ2-2
size: -

CDR3: CASSALGSGTEAFF
DNA: TGTGCCAGCAGCGCCTTGGGGTCGGGCACTGAAGCTTTCTTT
D: -
V: TRBV11-2
J: TRBJ1-1
size: many

CDR3: CASSFSGTFSTDTQYF
DNA: TGTGCCAGCAGCTTCTCCGGGACTTTTAGCACAGATACGCAGTATTTT
D: -
V: TRBV7-2
J: TRBJ2-3
size: many

CDR3: CASSYDILDQPQHF
DNA: TGTGCCAGCAGTTACGACATCCTCGATCAGCCCCAGCATTTT
D: -
V: TRBV12-3/TRBV12-4
J: TRBJ1-5
size: many

CDR3: CASRGLAEGIQYF
DNA: TGTGCCAGCAGGGGACTCGCAGAGGGCATTCAGTACTTC
D: -
V: TRBV27
J: TRBJ2-4
size: many